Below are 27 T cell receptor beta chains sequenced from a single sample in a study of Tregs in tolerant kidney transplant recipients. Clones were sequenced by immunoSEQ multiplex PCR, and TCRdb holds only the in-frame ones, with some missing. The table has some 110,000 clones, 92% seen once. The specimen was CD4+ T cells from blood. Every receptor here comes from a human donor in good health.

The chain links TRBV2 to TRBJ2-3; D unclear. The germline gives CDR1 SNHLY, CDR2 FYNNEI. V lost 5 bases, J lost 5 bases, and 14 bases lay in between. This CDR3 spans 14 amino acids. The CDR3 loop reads CASSSLFDRDTQYF. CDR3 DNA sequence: TGTGCCAGCAGTTCACTCTTCGACCGAGATACGCAGTATTTT.

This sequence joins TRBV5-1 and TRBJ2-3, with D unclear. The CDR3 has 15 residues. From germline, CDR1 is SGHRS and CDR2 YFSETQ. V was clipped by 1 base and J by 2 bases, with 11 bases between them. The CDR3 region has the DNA TGCGCCAGCAGCTTGCCGGTGACCAACACAGATACGCAGTATTTT. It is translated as CASSLPVTNTDTQYF.

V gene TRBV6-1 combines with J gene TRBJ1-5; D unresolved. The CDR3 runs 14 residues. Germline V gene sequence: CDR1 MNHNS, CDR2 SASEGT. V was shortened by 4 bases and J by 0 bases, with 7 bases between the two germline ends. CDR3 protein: CASSGVNSNQPQHF. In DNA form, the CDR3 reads TGTGCCAGCAGTGGAGTTAATAGCAATCAGCCCCAGCATTTT.

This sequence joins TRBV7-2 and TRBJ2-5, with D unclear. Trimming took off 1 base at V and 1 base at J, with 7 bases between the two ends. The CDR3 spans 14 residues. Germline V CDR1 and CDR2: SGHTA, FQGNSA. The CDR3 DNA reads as TGTGCCAGCAGCTTAGTGGCTACCCAAGAGACCCAGTACTTC. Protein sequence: CASSLVATQETQYF.

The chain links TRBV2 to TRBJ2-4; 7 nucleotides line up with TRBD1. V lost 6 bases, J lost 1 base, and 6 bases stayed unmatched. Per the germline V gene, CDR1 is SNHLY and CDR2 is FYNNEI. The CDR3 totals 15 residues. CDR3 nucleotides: TGTGCCAGCAGCGACCCGACAGGGGCCAAAAACATTCAGTACTTC. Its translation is CASSDPTGAKNIQYF.

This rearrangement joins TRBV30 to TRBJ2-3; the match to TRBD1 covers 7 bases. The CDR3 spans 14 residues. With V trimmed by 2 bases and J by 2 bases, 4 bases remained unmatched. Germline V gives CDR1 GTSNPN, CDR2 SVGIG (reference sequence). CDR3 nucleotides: TGTGCCTGGAGTCCCGGGACAGTCACAGATACGCAGTATTTT. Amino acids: CAWSPGTVTDTQYF.

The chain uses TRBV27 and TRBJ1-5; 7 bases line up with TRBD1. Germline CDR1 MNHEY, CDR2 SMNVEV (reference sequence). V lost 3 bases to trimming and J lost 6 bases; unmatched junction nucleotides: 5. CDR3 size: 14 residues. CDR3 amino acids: CASSLRRGFQPQHF. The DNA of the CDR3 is TGTGCCAGCAGTTTGCGCAGGGGGTTTCAGCCCCAGCATTTT.

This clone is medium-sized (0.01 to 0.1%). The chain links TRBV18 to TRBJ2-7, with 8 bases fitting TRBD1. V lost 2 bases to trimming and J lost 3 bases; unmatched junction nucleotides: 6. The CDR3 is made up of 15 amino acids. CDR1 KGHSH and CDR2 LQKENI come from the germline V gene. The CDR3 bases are TGTGCCAGCTCACCAATGGCAGGGGGCTACTACGAGCAGTACTTC. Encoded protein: CASSPMAGGYYEQYF.

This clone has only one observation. The CDR3 region has the DNA TGTGCCAGCAGCAGGGCCTATGGCTACACCTTC. It encodes CASSRAYGYTF. The V and J genes are TRBV25-1 and TRBJ1-2; possible D gene TRBD1, 5 bases. Germline lookup yields CDR1 MGHDK and CDR2 SYGVNS. The CDR3 length is 11 residues. Trimming took off 6 bases at V and 4 bases at J, with 6 bases between the two ends.

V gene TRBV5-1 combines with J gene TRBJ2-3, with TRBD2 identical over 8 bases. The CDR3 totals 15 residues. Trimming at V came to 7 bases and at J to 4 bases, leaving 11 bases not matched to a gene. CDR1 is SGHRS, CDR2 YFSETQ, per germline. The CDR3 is CASATSGSESDTQYF. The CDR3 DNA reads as TGCGCCAGCGCAACTAGCGGTTCAGAATCAGATACGCAGTATTTT.

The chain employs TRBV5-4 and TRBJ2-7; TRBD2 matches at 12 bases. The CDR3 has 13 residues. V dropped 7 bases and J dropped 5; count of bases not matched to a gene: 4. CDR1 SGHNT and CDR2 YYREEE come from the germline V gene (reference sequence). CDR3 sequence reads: CASRLAGVDEQYF. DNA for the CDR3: TGTGCCAGCCGACTAGCGGGAGTCGACGAGCAGTACTTC.

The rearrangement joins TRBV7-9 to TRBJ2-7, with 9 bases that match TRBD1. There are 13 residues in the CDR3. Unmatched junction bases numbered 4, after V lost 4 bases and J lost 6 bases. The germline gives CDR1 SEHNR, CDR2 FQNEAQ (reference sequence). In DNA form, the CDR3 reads TGTGCCAGCAGCTCCGGGACAGGGATCGAGCAGTACTTC. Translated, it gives CASSSGTGIEQYF. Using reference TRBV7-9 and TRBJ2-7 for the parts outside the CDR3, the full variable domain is DTGVSQNPRHKITKRGQNVTFRCDPISEHNRLYWYRQTLGQGPEFLTYFQNEAQLEKSRLLSDRFSAERPKGSFSTLEIQRTEQGDSAMYLCASSSGTGIEQYFGPGTRLTVT.

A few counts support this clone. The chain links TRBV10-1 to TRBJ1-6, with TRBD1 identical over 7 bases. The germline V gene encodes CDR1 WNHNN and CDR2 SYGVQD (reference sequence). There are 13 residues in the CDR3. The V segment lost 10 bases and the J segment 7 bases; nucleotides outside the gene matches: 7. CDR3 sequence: CATPGQMNSPLHF. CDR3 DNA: TGCGCCACCCCGGGACAGATGAATTCACCCCTCCACTTT.

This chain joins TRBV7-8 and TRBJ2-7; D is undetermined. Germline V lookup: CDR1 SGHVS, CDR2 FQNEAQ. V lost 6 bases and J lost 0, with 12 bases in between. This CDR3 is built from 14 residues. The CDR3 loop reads CASRRQSNSYEQYF. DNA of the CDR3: TGTGCCAGCAGGCGGCAGTCTAACTCCTACGAGCAGTACTTC.

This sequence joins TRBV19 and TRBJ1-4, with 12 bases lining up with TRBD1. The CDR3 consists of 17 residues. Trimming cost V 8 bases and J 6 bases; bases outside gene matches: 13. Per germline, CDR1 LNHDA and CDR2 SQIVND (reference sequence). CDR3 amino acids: CASRGTGGRIYHEKLFF. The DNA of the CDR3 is TGTGCCAGTCGGGGGACAGGGGGCAGGATTTATCATGAAAAACTGTTTTTT.

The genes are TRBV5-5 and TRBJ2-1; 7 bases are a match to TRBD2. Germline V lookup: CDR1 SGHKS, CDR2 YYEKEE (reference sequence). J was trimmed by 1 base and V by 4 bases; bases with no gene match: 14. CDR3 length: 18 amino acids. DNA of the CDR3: TGTGCCAGCAGCCCGGGGGAGGGCCATTTTCTTTCCTACAATGAGCAGTTCTTC. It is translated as CASSPGEGHFLSYNEQFF.

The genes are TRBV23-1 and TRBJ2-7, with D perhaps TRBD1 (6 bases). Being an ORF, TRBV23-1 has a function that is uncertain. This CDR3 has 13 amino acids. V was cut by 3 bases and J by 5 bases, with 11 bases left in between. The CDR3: CASSHGQSDEQYF. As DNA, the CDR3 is TGCGCCAGCAGTCACGGACAGTCAGACGAGCAGTACTTC.

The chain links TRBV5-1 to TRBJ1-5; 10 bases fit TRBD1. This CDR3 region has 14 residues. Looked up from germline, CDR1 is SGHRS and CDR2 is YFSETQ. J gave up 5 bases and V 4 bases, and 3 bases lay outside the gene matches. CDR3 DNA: TGCGCCAGCAGCGATGGGACAGGGGATCAGCCCCAGCATTTT. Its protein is CASSDGTGDQPQHF.

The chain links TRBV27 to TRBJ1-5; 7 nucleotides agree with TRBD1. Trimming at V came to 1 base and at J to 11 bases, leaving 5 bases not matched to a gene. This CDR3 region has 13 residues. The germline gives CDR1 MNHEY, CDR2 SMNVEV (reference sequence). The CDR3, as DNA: TGTGCCAGCAGTTTATATTTAACAGGGGCCCAGCATTTT. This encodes CASSLYLTGAQHF.

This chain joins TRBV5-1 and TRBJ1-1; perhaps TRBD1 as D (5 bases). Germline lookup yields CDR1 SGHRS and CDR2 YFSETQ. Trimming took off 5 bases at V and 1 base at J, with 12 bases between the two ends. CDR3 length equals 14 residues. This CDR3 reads CASRRGSANTEAFF. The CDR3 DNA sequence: TGCGCCAGCAGACGGGGCTCTGCGAACACTGAAGCTTTCTTT.

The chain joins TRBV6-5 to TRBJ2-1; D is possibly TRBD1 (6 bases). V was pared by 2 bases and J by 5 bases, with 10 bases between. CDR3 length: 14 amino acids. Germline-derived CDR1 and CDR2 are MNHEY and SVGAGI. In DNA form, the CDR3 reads TGTGCCAGCAGTTACCTAGGACAGAACAATGAGCAGTTCTTC. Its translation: CASSYLGQNNEQFF.

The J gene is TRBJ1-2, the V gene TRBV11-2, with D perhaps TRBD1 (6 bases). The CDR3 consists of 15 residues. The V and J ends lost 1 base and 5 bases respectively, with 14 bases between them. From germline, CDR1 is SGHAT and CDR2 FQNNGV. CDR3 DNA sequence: TGTGCCAGCAGCTTAGTCCAGACAGGCCTATATGGCTACACCTTC. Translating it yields CASSLVQTGLYGYTF.

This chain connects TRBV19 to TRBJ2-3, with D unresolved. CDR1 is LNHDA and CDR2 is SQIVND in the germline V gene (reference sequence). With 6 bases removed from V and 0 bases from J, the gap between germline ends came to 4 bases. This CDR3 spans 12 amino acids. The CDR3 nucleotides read TGTGCCAGTAGGCGGAGCACAGATACGCAGTATTTT. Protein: CASRRSTDTQYF.

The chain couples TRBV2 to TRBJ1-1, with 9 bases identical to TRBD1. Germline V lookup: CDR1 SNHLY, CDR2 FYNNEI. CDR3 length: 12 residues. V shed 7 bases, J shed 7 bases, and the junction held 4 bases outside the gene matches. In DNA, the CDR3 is TGTGCCAGCACCTTGGACAGGGGTGAAGCTTTCTTT. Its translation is CASTLDRGEAFF.

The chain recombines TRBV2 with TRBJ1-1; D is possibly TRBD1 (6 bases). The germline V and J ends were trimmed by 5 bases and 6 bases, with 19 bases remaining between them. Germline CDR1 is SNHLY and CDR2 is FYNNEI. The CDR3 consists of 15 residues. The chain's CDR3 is CASSSQGGITPEAFF. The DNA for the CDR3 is TGTGCCAGCAGTTCACAGGGAGGTATAACCCCTGAAGCTTTCTTT.

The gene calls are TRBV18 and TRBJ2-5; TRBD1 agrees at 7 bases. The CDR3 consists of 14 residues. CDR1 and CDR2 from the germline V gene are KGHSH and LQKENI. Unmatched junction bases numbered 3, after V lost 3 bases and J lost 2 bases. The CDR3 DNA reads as TGTGCCAGCTCACCGGGACAGCCTCAAGAGACCCAGTACTTC. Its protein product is CASSPGQPQETQYF.

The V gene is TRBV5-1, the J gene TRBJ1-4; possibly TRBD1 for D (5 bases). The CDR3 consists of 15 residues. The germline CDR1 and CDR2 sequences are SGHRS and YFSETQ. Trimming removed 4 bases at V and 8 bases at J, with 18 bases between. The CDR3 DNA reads TGCGCCAGCAGCCCGGGAGCGGGGCTCGCGGAAAAACTGTTTTTT. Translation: CASSPGAGLAEKLFF.